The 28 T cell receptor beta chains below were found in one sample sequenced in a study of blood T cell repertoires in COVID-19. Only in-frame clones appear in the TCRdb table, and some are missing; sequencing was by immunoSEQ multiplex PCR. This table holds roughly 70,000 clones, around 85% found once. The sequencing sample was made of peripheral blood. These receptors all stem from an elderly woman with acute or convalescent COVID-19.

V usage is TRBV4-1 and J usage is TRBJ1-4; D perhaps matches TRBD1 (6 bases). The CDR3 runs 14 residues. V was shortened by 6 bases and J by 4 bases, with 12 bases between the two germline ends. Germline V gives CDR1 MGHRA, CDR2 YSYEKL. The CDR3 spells CASRKTGLNEKLFF. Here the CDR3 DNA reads TGCGCCAGCAGGAAAACAGGGCTTAATGAAAAACTGTTTTTT.

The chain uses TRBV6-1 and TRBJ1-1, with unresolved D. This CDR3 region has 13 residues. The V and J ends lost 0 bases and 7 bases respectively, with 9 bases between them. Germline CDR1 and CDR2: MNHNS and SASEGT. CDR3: CASSEARSGEAFF. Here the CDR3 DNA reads TGTGCCAGCAGTGAAGCGCGGAGTGGTGAAGCTTTCTTT.

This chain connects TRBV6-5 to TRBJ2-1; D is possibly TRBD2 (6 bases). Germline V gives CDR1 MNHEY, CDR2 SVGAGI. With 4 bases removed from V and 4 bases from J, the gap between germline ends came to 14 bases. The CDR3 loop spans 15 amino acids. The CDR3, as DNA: TGTGCCAGCAGTTCATCCCGACTAGGGTACAATGAGCAGTTCTTC. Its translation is CASSSSRLGYNEQFF.

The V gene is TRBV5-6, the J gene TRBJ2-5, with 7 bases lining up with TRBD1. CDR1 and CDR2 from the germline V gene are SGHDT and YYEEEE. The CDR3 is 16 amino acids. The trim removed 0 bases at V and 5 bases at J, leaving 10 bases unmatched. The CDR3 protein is CASSLASIARGETQYF. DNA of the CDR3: TGTGCCAGCAGCTTGGCATCGATCGCCAGGGGGGAGACCCAGTACTTC.

DNA of the CDR3: TGTGCCAGCAGCCTAGGACACTCAACTAATGAAAAACTGTTTTTT. This translates into CASSLGHSTNEKLFF. The chain couples TRBV7-3 to TRBJ1-4; a weak D match, TRBD1 (5 bases). V lost 5 bases and J lost 0, with 10 bases in between. CDR3 length equals 15 residues. From germline, CDR1 is SGHTA and CDR2 FQGTGA.

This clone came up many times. The CDR3 nucleotides read TGCGCCAGCAGCTGGAGCGGAACATCAGATACGCAGTATTTT. Protein: CASSWSGTSDTQYF. This chain joins TRBV5-1 and TRBJ2-3; the D gene is possibly TRBD2 (5 bases). The V and J ends lost 3 bases and 4 bases respectively, with 12 bases between them. This CDR3 is 14 amino acids long. Germline CDR1 is SGHRS and CDR2 is YFSETQ.

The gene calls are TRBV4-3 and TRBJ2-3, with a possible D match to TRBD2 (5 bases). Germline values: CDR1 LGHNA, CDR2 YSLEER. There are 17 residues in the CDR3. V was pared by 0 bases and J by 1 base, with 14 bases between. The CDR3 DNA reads TGCGCCAGCAGCCAAGATCCCCCGGGGTTAGGCACAGATACGCAGTATTTT. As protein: CASSQDPPGLGTDTQYF.

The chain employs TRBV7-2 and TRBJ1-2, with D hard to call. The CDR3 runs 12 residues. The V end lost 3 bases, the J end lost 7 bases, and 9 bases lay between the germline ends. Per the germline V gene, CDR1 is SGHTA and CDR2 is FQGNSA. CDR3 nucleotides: TGTGCCAGCAGCTTCGTGGGCAGTGGCTACACCTTC. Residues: CASSFVGSGYTF.

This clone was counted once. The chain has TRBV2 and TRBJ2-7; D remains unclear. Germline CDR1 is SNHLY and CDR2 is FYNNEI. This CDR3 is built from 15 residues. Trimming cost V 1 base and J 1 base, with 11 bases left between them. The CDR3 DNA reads TGTGCCAGCAGTGAAGGGCCTCTCCCTTCCTACGAGCAGTACTTC. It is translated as CASSEGPLPSYEQYF.

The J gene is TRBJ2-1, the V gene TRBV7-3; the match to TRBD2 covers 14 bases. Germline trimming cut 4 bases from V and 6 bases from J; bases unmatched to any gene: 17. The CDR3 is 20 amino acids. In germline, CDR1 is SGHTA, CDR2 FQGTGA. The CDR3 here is CASSSPAHGAGTSGSNEQFF. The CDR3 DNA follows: TGTGCCAGCAGCTCCCCGGCCCACGGGGCCGGGACTAGCGGGAGCAATGAGCAGTTCTTC.

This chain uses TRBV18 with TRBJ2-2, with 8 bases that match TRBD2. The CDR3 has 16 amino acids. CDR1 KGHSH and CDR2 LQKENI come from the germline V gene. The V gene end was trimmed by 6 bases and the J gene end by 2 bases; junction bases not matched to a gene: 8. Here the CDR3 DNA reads TGTGCCAGCTCTCCGAGGGGGACTAGAAACACCGGGGAGCTGTTTTTT. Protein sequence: CASSPRGTRNTGELFF.

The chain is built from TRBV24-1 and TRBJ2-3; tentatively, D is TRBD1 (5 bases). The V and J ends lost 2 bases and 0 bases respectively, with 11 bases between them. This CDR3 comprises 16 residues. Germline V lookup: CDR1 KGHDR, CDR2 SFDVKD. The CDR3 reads CATSDSGQPSTDTQYF. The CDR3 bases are TGTGCCACCAGTGATTCAGGACAACCAAGCACAGATACGCAGTATTTT.

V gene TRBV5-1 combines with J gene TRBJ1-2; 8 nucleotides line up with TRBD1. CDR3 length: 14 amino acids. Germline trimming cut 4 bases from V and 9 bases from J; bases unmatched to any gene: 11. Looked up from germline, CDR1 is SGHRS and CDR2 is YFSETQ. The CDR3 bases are TGCGCCAGCAGCGAACCGGGACAGGCAGGGAGCTACACCTTC. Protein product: CASSEPGQAGSYTF.

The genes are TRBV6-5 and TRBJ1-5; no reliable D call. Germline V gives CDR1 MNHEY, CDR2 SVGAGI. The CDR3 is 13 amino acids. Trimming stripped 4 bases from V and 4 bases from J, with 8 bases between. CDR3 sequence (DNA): TGTGCCAGCAGTTTTGGGCTAAATCAGCCCCAGCATTTT. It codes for CASSFGLNQPQHF.

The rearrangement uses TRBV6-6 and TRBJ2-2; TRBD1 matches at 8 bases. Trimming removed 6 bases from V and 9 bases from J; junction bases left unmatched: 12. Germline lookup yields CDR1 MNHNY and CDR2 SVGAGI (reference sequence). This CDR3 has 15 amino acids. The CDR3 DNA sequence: TGTGCCAGCAGCAGAGGACAGGGCCACAACTGGGAGCTGTTTTTT. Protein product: CASSRGQGHNWELFF.

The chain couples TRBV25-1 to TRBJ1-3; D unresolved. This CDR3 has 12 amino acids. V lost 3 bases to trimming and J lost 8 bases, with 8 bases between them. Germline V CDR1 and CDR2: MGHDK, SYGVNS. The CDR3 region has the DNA TGTGCCAGCAGTGATCGGAGGTACACCATATATTTT. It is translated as CASSDRRYTIYF.

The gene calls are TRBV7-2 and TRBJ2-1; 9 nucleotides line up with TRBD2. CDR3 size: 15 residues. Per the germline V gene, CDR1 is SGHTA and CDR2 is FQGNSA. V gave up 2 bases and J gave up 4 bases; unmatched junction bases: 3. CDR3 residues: CASSLRRGGYNEQFF. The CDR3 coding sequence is TGTGCCAGCAGCTTACGGCGGGGGGGATACAATGAGCAGTTCTTC.

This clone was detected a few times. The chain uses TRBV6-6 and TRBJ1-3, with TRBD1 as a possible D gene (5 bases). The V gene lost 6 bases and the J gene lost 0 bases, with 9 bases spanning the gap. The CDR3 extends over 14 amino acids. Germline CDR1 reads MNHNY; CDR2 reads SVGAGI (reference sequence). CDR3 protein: CASRPDSSGNTIYF. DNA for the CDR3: TGTGCCAGCAGACCCGACAGCTCTGGAAACACCATATATTTT.

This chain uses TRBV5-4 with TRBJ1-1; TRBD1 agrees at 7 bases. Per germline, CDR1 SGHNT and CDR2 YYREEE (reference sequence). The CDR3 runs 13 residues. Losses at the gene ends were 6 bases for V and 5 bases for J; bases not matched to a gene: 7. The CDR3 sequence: CASNRDRATEAFF. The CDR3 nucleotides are TGTGCCAGCAACCGAGACAGGGCGACTGAAGCTTTCTTT.

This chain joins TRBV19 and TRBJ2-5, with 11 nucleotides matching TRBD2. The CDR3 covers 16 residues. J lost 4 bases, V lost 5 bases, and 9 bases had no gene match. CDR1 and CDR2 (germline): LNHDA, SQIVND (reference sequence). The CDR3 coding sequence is TGTGCCAGTAGTTCTGGACTAGCGGGTGGTCGAGAGACCCAGTACTTC. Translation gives CASSSGLAGGRETQYF. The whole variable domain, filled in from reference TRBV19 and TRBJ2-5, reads DGGITQSPKYLFRKEGQNVTLSCEQNLNHDAMYWYRQDPGQGLRLIYYSQIVNDFQKGDIAEGYSVSREKKESFPLTVTSAQKNPTAFYLCASSSGLAGGRETQYFGPGTRLLVL.

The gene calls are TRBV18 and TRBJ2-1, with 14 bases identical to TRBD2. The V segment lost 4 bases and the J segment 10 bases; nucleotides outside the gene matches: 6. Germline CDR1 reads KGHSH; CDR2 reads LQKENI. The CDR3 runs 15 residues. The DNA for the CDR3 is TGTGCCAGCTCACAGGGACTAGCGGGAGCGGGCGAGCAGTTCTTC. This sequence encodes CASSQGLAGAGEQFF.

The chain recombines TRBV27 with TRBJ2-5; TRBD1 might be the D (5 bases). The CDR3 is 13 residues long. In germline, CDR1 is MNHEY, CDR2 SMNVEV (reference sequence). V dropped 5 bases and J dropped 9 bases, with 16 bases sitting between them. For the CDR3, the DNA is TGTGCCAGCAGTGCCCGGCTCTTAGGGGCCCAGTACTTC. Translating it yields CASSARLLGAQYF.

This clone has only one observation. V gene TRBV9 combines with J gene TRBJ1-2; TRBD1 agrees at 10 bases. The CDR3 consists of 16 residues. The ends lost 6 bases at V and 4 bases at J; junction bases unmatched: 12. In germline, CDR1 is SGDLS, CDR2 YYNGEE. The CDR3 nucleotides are TGTGCCAGCACCCCTGCTGGGACAGGGGAACCCTATGGCTACACCTTC. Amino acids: CASTPAGTGEPYGYTF.

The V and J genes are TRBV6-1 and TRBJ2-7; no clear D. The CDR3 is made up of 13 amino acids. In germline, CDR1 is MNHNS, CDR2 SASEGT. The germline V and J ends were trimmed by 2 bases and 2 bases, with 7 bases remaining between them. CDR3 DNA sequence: TGTGCCAGCAGTGAAAACATCCCCTACGAGCAGTACTTC. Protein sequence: CASSENIPYEQYF.

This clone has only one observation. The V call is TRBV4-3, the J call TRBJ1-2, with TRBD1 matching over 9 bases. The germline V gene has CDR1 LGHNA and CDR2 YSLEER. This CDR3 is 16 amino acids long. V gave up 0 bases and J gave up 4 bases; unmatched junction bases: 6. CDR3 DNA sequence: TGCGCCAGCAGCCAAGATCTGGGACAGGGCCGCTATGGCTACACCTTC. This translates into CASSQDLGQGRYGYTF.

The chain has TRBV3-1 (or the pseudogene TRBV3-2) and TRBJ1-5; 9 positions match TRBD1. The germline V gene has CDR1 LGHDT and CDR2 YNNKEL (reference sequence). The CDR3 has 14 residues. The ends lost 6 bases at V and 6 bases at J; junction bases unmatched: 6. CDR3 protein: CASSGQGTGQPQHF. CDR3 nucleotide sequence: TGTGCCAGCAGTGGACAGGGGACAGGTCAGCCCCAGCATTTT.

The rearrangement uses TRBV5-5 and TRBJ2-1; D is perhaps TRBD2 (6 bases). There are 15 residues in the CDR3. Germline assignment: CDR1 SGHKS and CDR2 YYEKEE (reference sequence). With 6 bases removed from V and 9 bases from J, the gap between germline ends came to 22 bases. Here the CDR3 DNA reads TGTGCCAGCACCATTCTCACTAGCTTGGTAGGTGAGCAGTTCTTC. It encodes CASTILTSLVGEQFF.

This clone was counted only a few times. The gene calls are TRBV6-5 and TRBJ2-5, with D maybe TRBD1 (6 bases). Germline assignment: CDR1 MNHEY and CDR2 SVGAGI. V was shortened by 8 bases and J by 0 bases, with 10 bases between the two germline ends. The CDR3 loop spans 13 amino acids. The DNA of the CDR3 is TGTGCCAGCGGAAGACAGGACCAAGAGACCCAGTACTTC. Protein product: CASGRQDQETQYF.